This passage covers 15 T cell receptor beta chains from one sample sequenced in a study of control samples from healthy donors and cancer patients. The table came from immunoSEQ multiplex PCR; TCRdb's copy has only in-frame clones and leaves some out. The sample consists of fewer than 60,000 clones, over 75% of them appearing once. Source material: PBMCs. These receptors originate from a woman aged 55-70 years with lung cancer.

The genes are TRBV6-5 and TRBJ1-1; TRBD1 agrees at 11 bases. Germline assignment: CDR1 MNHEY and CDR2 SVGAGI. The CDR3 length is 14 residues. Trimming at V came to 6 bases and at J to 4 bases, leaving 4 bases not matched to a gene. In DNA, the CDR3 is TGTGCCAGCAGAACCGGGACAGGGGGCACTGAAGCTTTCTTT. It yields the protein CASRTGTGGTEAFF.

In DNA form, the CDR3 reads TGTGCCACCAGTGATCGCCGGGGCCATAAAGCTTTCTTT. It translates to CATSDRRGHKAFF. The chain combines TRBV24-1 with TRBJ1-1; possible D gene TRBD1, 5 bases. Germline CDR1 and CDR2: KGHDR and SFDVKD. CDR3 size: 13 residues. Trimming cost V 3 bases and J 9 bases, with 13 bases left between them.

The gene calls are TRBV5-1 and TRBJ1-2; the D is unclear. V lost 2 bases and J 8 bases, leaving 7 bases between the germline ends. The CDR3 is 11 residues long. Germline-derived CDR1 and CDR2 are SGHRS and YFSETQ. The CDR3 region has the DNA TGCGCCAGCAGCTTTTTGGGGGGCTACACCTTC. Protein sequence: CASSFLGGYTF.

The chain is built from TRBV20-1 and TRBJ1-5; tentatively, D is TRBD1 (6 bases). Trimming removed 3 bases from V and 0 bases from J, with 12 bases in between. Germline values: CDR1 DFQATT, CDR2 SNEGSKA (reference sequence). The CDR3 totals 15 residues. CDR3 in DNA: TGCAGTGCTAGTGAGGCAGGGGTTAGCAATCAGCCCCAGCATTTT. Its protein is CSASEAGVSNQPQHF.

V gene TRBV5-4 combines with J gene TRBJ2-3; weak D call: TRBD2 (6 bases). This CDR3 region has 15 residues. V lost 9 bases and J 2 bases, leaving 19 bases between the germline ends. The germline V gene has CDR1 SGHNT and CDR2 YYREEE (reference sequence). The CDR3 here is CATYRGAGNTDTQYF. The CDR3 nucleotides read TGTGCCACCTATAGAGGGGCGGGGAACACAGATACGCAGTATTTT.

V is TRBV5-4 and J is TRBJ1-1; TRBD1 matches 8 bases. The V segment lost 2 bases and the J segment 4 bases; nucleotides outside the gene matches: 1. Germline CDR1 SGHNT, CDR2 YYREEE (reference sequence). This CDR3 spans 13 amino acids. CDR3 loop: CASSFTGGTEAFF. The CDR3, as DNA: TGTGCCAGCAGCTTTACAGGGGGCACTGAAGCTTTCTTT.

The V gene is TRBV5-1, the J gene TRBJ2-3; no clear D. The V and J ends lost 5 bases and 0 bases respectively, with 13 bases between them. CDR3 size: 15 residues. The germline V gene encodes CDR1 SGHRS and CDR2 YFSETQ. The CDR3 here is CASSVGALSTDTQYF. The CDR3 nucleotides are TGCGCCAGCAGTGTTGGAGCGCTGAGCACAGATACGCAGTATTTT.

This clone is medium-sized. The chain uses TRBV24-1 and TRBJ1-4, with D perhaps TRBD1 (6 bases). There are 13 residues in the CDR3. The V gene lost 3 bases and the J gene lost 10 bases, with 11 bases spanning the gap. Germline assignment: CDR1 KGHDR and CDR2 SFDVKD. The CDR3 here is CATSDLTTGKLFF. The CDR3 DNA reads as TGTGCCACCAGTGATCTTACGACAGGAAAACTGTTTTTT.

The J gene is TRBJ1-3, the V gene TRBV18; possible D gene TRBD1, 6 bases. Germline CDR1 is KGHSH and CDR2 is LQKENI. V dropped 3 bases and J dropped 2 bases, with 8 bases sitting between them. The CDR3 has 14 amino acids. The CDR3, as DNA: TGTGCCAGCTCACCTAGGACAGCTGGAAACACCATATATTTT. Its translation: CASSPRTAGNTIYF.

The chain is built from TRBV10-3 and TRBJ2-1; TRBD1 matches at 9 bases. With 5 bases clipped from V and 8 bases from J, the junction kept 7 bases outside the gene matches. Germline V gives CDR1 ENHRY, CDR2 SYGVKD. The CDR3 length is 14 residues. The CDR3, as DNA: TGTGCCATCAGTCGGACAGGGGTAGGGCATGAGCAGTTCTTC. Encoded protein: CAISRTGVGHEQFF.

The chain joins TRBV5-1 to TRBJ2-3; TRBD2 matches 8 bases. V lost 2 bases and J lost 1; bases outside the gene matches: 6. The V gene's germline CDR1 is SGHRS and CDR2 YFSETQ. The CDR3 spans 16 residues. CDR3 sequence (DNA): TGCGCCAGCAGCTTCACGGGAGGGCCTGGCACAGATACGCAGTATTTT. This gives the protein CASSFTGGPGTDTQYF.

CDR3 region: CASRSGTGDQQYF. Written as DNA, the CDR3 is TGTGCCAGCAGATCCGGGACAGGGGATCAGCAGTACTTC. The rearrangement joins TRBV6-5 to TRBJ2-7; TRBD1 aligns across 10 bases. Per the germline V gene, CDR1 is MNHEY and CDR2 is SVGAGI. The CDR3 has 13 amino acids. The V and J ends lost 6 bases and 8 bases, in that order; junction bases with no gene match: 7.

Regarding this clone: This CDR3 is also generated by other DNA sequences in the sample. The rearrangement uses TRBV18 and TRBJ1-2; D is undetermined. The germline V and J ends were trimmed by 3 bases and 5 bases, with 7 bases remaining between them. Germline V gives CDR1 KGHSH, CDR2 LQKENI. This CDR3 is built from 12 residues. The DNA of the CDR3 is TGTGCCAGCTCACCTTCGGGGTATGGCTACACCTTC. This translates into CASSPSGYGYTF.

This chain links TRBV5-5 with TRBJ2-3, with 13 bases fitting TRBD2. Losses at the gene ends were 0 bases for V and 4 bases for J; bases not matched to a gene: 5. There are 17 residues in the CDR3. Germline V lookup: CDR1 SGHKS, CDR2 YYEKEE (reference sequence). The CDR3 nucleotides read TGTGCCAGCAGCTTGGGTCCTACTAGCGGGGGGGCAGATACGCAGTATTTT. Protein product: CASSLGPTSGGADTQYF.

The J gene is TRBJ2-4, the V gene TRBV5-4; 13 bases map to TRBD2. Germline CDR1 reads SGHNT; CDR2 reads YYREEE (reference sequence). The CDR3 loop spans 16 amino acids. J was trimmed by 4 bases and V by 4 bases; bases with no gene match: 5. The CDR3 is CASSRKTSGGKNIQYF. CDR3 coding DNA: TGTGCCAGCAGCCGAAAGACTAGCGGGGGGAAAAACATTCAGTACTTC.